This T cell receptor (beta chain) was obtained from a study of blood T cell repertoires in COVID-19. Overall study: Donors in the United States, Italy and Spain gave samples during acute or convalescent COVID-19.

Germline V lookup: CDR1 MDHEN, CDR2 SYDVKM. The CDR3 consists of 12 residues. The Seattle site enrolled patients during active infection and followed them longitudinally. Original methodology: Quantification of nucleated cells was approximated via reference gene primer amplification. Clones were read by immunoSEQ multiplex PCR, and TCRdb kept only the in-frame ones, dropping some. V, J and clone size are taken as reported in that table, and D and trimming were inferred from the DNA itself. Of more than 150,000 clones listed, approximately 87% are singletons. Sequencing used peripheral blood. This receptor was taken from a woman aged 70 to 79 with COVID-19, enrolled during active disease. The chain recombines TRBV28 with TRBJ1-4, with 9 bases that match TRBD1. The CDR3 nucleotides are TGTCCATTAGGGACAGGGAATGAAAAACTGTTTTTT. This translates into CPLGTGNEKLFF.